This TCR beta chain was recorded in a study of blood T cell repertoires in COVID-19. About the research overall: Samples of COVID-19 (acute and convalescent) were obtained from the United States, Italy and Spain. Sources were T cells, B-cell-depleted T cells, or PBMCs; the material itself was cDNA or gDNA.

V was pared by 2 bases and J by 5 bases, with 6 bases of the junction left unmatched. This CDR3 region has 15 residues. Germline CDR1 reads LGHNA; CDR2 reads YNFKEQ. Data came from immunoSEQ multiplex PCR; TCRdb stores just in-frame clones and leaves some out. The top ten hold 4.9% of the sample, which has about 78,000 clones, roughly 87% seen once. The chain carries TRBV4-2 and TRBJ1-5; 7 bases map to TRBD1. This receptor was obtained from a woman aged 80 or over with active or convalescent COVID-19. Sequencing was done on a sample of peripheral blood. Written as DNA, the CDR3 is TGTGCCAGCAGCCAACGGGGCAGGGGGGATCAGCCCCAGCATTTT. It encodes CASSQRGRGDQPQHF.